Listed below are T cell receptor beta chains from one sample, sequenced in a study of T cell repertoires in cytomegalovirus infection. TCRdb reprocessed the reads with MiXCR, giving one entry per CDR3 protein. The sample yields 300,000 to 400,000 distinct CDR3 sequences, roughly 20% seen once. Sequenced material: PBMCs. The source of these receptors is a human donor in good health (CMV status not recorded). Some clones in this sample may be carry-over from other donors' samples. The CDR3 runs from the conserved cysteine through the conserved F or W. D genes are given only for firm matches. The size field is filled for only some rows; it gives once, few, many or a size class.

V gene,J gene,clone size,D gene,CDR3 protein,CDR3 DNA
TRBV12-3/TRBV12-4,TRBJ2-3,NA,TRBD1,CATSLGVPTGVTDTQYF,TGTGCCACCAGTTTGGGGGTCCCGACAGGGGTCACAGATACGCAGTATTTT
TRBV28,TRBJ2-5,few,TRBD2,CASSLGSSGDQETQYF,TGTGCCAGCAGTTTGGGGTCTAGCGGGGACCAAGAGACCCAGTACTTC
TRBV7-2,TRBJ2-7,many,TRBD2,CASSSLLAGSYEQYF,TGTGCCAGCAGCTCCCTCCTAGCGGGGAGCTACGAGCAGTACTTC
TRBV6-6,TRBJ1-4,NA,TRBD1,CASSYVGTGLSEKLFF,TGTGCCAGCAGTTACGTAGGGACAGGGTTATCGGAAAAACTGTTTTTT
TRBV7-2,TRBJ1-2,few,TRBD1,CASSKWDRGPNGYTF,TGTGCCAGCAGCAAGTGGGACAGGGGACCTAATGGCTACACCTTC
TRBV7-2,TRBJ2-7,many,NA,CASSLEGWSSYEQYF,TGTGCCAGCAGCTTAGAGGGGTGGAGCTCCTACGAGCAGTACTTC
TRBV12-3/TRBV12-4,TRBJ1-3,many,TRBD1,CASVPGQGISGNTIYF,TGTGCCAGCGTCCCGGGACAGGGAATCTCTGGAAACACCATATATTTT
TRBV2,TRBJ2-1,few,NA,CASRALGEQFF,TGTGCCAGCAGAGCCCTGGGTGAGCAGTTCTTC
TRBV7-2,TRBJ2-1,many,TRBD2,CASSLGLAGGGEEQFF,TGTGCCAGCAGCTTAGGGCTAGCGGGAGGAGGGGAGGAGCAGTTCTTC
TRBV20-1,TRBJ1-4,few,TRBD1,CSARDRGTANEKLFF,TGCAGTGCTAGAGATCGGGGGACAGCTAATGAAAAACTGTTTTTT
TRBV11-2,TRBJ1-4,NA,NA,CASSPSVVQNDEKLFF,TGTGCCAGCAGCCCCTCCGTCGTGCAGAACGATGAAAAACTGTTTTTT
TRBV15,TRBJ2-6,NA,NA,CATSGSRTAGANVLTF,TGTGCCACCAGCGGCTCCAGGACGGCTGGGGCCAACGTCCTGACTTTC
TRBV10-3,TRBJ2-7,NA,NA,CAIPLSGPSSYEQYF,TGTGCCATCCCCCTCTCGGGCCCGAGCTCCTACGAGCAGTACTTC
TRBV7-2,TRBJ2-5,many,NA,CASTTLETQYF,TGTGCCAGCACCACCTTAGAGACCCAGTACTTC
TRBV7-2,TRBJ1-1,many,NA,CASSLEGRQFEAFF,TGTGCCAGCAGCTTAGAGGGACGACAGTTTGAAGCTTTCTTT
TRBV19,TRBJ2-1,few,NA,CASSIPRRVRANEQFF,TGTGCCAGTAGTATCCCCCGTAGGGTCCGGGCGAATGAGCAGTTCTTC
TRBV19,TRBJ1-3,NA,NA,CATKPRGPRNTIYF,TGTGCCACCAAGCCTCGAGGACCCAGAAACACCATATATTTT
TRBV7-9,TRBJ1-1,few,NA,CASSPDWPPKSEAFF,TGTGCCAGCAGCCCCGATTGGCCCCCTAAATCTGAAGCTTTCTTT
TRBV6-1,TRBJ2-6,NA,NA,CASSEAQAGSGANVLTF,TGTGCCAGCAGTGAAGCGCAGGCAGGGTCTGGGGCCAACGTCCTGACTTTC
TRBV13,TRBJ2-1,once,TRBD2,CASSLVSSGSYYNEQFF,TGTGCCAGCAGCTTAGTAAGTAGCGGGAGCTACTACAATGAGCAGTTCTTC
TRBV7-2,TRBJ2-5,NA,NA,CASSLESSRWGQYF,TGTGCCAGCAGCTTAGAATCCAGCAGATGGGGCCAGTACTTC
TRBV15,TRBJ2-3,NA,NA,CATSSGGANSDTQYF,TGTGCCACCAGCAGCGGGGGAGCTAACAGCGATACGCAGTATTTT
TRBV12-3/TRBV12-4,TRBJ1-2,NA,NA,CASSPRRSAGREYGYTF,TGTGCCAGCAGCCCCCGTCGATCAGCGGGCAGGGAGTATGGCTACACCTTC
TRBV28,TRBJ2-7,many,NA,CASSPGHRLTYEQYF,TGTGCCAGCAGTCCTGGACACCGCCTGACCTACGAGCAGTACTTC
TRBV25-1,TRBJ2-2,few,NA,CASSVLGPGNGELFF,TGTGCCAGCAGTGTTCTTGGACCGGGCAACGGGGAGCTGTTTTTT
TRBV11-2,TRBJ1-1,many,NA,CASSLYRDLAEAFF,TGTGCCAGCAGCTTATACAGGGATCTTGCTGAAGCTTTCTTT
TRBV20-1,TRBJ1-5,NA,NA,CSARKHQAGNQPQHF,TGCAGTGCTAGGAAACACCAGGCGGGCAATCAGCCCCAGCATTTT
TRBV28,TRBJ2-7,NA,TRBD2,CASSLKAGGTYEQYF,TGTGCCAGCAGTTTAAAAGCGGGGGGTACCTACGAGCAGTACTTC
TRBV7-2,TRBJ2-5,many,NA,CATTEGGARETQYF,TGTGCCACTACCGAGGGGGGGGCGAGAGAGACCCAGTACTTC
TRBV20-1,TRBJ2-7,few,NA,CSAAGQGDARVAGSGYEQYF,TGCAGTGCTGCAGGCCAGGGCGACGCTAGGGTCGCGGGATCGGGTTACGAGCAGTACTTC
TRBV7-3,TRBJ1-2,NA,NA,CASSEDDGYTF,TGTGCCAGCAGTGAGGACGATGGCTACACCTTC
TRBV6-5,TRBJ1-4,NA,NA,CASSAGTAATNEKLFF,TGTGCCAGCAGCGCCGGGACTGCGGCAACTAATGAAAAACTGTTTTTT
TRBV6-2/TRBV6-3,TRBJ2-1,NA,TRBD2,CASRASGGYSYNEQFF,TGTGCCAGCAGAGCTAGCGGGGGCTACTCCTACAATGAGCAGTTCTTC
TRBV5-1,TRBJ2-7,NA,NA,CASSLAGQAHEQYF,TGCGCCAGCAGCTTAGCGGGACAGGCACACGAGCAGTACTTC
TRBV4-1,TRBJ1-5,many,TRBD1,CASSQDDRANQPQHF,TGCGCCAGCAGCCAAGATGACAGGGCTAATCAGCCCCAGCATTTT
TRBV2,TRBJ1-2,NA,TRBD1,CASTEWDRVNGYTF,TGTGCCAGCACCGAATGGGACAGGGTGAATGGCTACACCTTC
TRBV7-2,TRBJ2-3,many,TRBD2,CASSLLAGGLRNTQYF,TGTGCCAGCAGCTTATTGGCGGGAGGCCTGAGAAATACGCAGTATTTT
TRBV20-1,TRBJ2-7,few,NA,CSAQQGLSSYEQYF,TGCAGTGCTCAACAGGGTTTGAGCTCCTACGAGCAGTACTTC
TRBV7-3,TRBJ2-7,many,NA,CASSLRRAGYLEQYF,TGTGCCAGCAGCTTAAGGCGGGCGGGGTATCTCGAGCAGTACTTC
TRBV6-8,TRBJ2-2,few,NA,CASSYLRGSNTGELFF,TGTGCCAGCAGTTACCTCCGGGGCTCGAACACCGGGGAGCTGTTTTTT
TRBV7-8,TRBJ2-3,many,TRBD2,CASSLGSGRAADTQYF,TGTGCCAGCAGCTTAGGGAGCGGGAGGGCGGCAGATACGCAGTATTTT
TRBV20-1,TRBJ2-6,NA,NA,CSARDDRGEGANVLTF,TGCAGTGCTAGGGATGATCGAGGGGAGGGGGCCAACGTCCTGACTTTC
TRBV18,TRBJ1-2,many,TRBD1,CASSPMEGAMRGYTF,TGTGCCAGCTCACCAATGGAGGGGGCGATGCGTGGCTACACCTTC
TRBV28,TRBJ1-2,many,NA,CASTPAPGGGYTF,TGTGCCAGCACCCCGGCCCCCGGGGGAGGCTACACCTTC
TRBV7-9,TRBJ2-3,many,NA,CASSLSGIDTQYF,TGTGCCAGCAGCTTATCTGGGATAGATACGCAGTATTTT
TRBV10-3,TRBJ1-1,many,NA,CAISTGPNTEAFF,TGTGCCATCAGTACGGGACCTAACACTGAAGCTTTCTTT